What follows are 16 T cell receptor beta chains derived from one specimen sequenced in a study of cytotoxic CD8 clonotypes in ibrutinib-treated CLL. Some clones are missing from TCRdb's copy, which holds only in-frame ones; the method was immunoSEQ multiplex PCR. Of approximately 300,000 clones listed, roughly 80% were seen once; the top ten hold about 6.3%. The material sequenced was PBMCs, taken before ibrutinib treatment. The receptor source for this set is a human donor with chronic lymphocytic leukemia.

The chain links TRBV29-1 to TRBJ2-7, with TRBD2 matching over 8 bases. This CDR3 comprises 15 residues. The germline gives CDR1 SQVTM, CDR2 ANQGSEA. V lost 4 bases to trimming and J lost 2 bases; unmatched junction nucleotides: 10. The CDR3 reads CSVALWAGGTYEQYF. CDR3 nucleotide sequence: TGCAGCGTTGCCCTCTGGGCGGGAGGTACCTACGAGCAGTACTTC.

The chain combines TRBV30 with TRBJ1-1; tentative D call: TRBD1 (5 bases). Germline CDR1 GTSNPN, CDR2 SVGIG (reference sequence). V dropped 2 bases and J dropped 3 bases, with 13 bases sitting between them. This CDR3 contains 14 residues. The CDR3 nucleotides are TGTGCCTGGAGTCGGGGGGGGAGGGACACTGAAGCTTTCTTT. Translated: CAWSRGGRDTEAFF. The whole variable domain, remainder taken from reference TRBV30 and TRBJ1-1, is SQTIHQWPATLVQPVGSPLSLECTVEGTSNPNLYWYRQAAGRGLQLLFYSVGIGQISSEVPQNLSASRPQDRQFILSSKKLLLSDSGFYLCAWSRGGRDTEAFFGQGTRLTVV.

CDR3 loop: CASSQRTGIQETQYF. CDR3 sequence (DNA): TGCGCCAGCAGCCAACGGACAGGGATCCAAGAGACCCAGTACTTC. The chain is built from TRBV4-3 and TRBJ2-5; TRBD1 agrees at 8 bases. V trimming: 2 bases; J trimming: 1 base; junction bases outside the gene matches: 3. There are 15 residues in the CDR3. The germline V gene has CDR1 LGHNA and CDR2 YSLEER.

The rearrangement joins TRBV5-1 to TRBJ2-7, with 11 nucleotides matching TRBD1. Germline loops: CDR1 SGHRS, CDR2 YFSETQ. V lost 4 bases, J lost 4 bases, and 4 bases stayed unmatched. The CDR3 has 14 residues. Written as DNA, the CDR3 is TGCGCCAGCAGCATAGGGACAGGGGGTTACGAGCAGTACTTC. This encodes CASSIGTGGYEQYF.

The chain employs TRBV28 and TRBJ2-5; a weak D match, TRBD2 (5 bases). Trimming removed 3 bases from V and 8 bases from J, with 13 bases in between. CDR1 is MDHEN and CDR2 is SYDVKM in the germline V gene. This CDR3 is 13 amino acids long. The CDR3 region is CASSLSGGETQYF. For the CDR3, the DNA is TGTGCCAGCAGTTTGAGCGGAGGAGAAACCCAGTACTTC.

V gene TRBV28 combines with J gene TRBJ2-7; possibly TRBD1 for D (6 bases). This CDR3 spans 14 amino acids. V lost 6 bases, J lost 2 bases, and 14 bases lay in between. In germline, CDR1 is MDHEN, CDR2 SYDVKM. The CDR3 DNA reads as TGTGCCAGCAGCGACCTACAGGGCCCCTACGAGCAGTACTTC. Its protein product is CASSDLQGPYEQYF. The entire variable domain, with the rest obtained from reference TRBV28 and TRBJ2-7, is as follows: DVKVTQSSRYLVKRTGEKVFLECVQDMDHENMFWYRQDPGLGLRLIYFSYDVKMKEKGDIPEGYSVSREKKERFSLILESASTNQTSMYLCASSDLQGPYEQYFGPGTRLTVT.

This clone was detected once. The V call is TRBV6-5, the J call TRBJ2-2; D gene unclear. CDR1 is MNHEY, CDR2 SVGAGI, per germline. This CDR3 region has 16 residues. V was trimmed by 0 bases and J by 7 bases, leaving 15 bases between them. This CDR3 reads CASSYSVSRMSGELFF. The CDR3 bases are TGTGCCAGCAGTTACTCAGTCTCGCGGATGAGCGGGGAGCTGTTTTTT.

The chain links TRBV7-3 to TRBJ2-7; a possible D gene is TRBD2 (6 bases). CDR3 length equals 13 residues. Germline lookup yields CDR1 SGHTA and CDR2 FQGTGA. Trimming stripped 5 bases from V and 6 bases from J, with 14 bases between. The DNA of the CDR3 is TGTGCCAGCAGCGGGACTGCCCTAGGCGAGCAGTACTTC. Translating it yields CASSGTALGEQYF. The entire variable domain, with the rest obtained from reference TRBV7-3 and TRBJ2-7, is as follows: GAGVSQTPSNKVTEKGKYVELRCDPISGHTALYWYRQSLGQGPEFLIYFQGTGAADDSGLPNDRFFAVRPEGSVSTLKIQRTERGDSAVYLCASSGTALGEQYFGPGTRLTVT.

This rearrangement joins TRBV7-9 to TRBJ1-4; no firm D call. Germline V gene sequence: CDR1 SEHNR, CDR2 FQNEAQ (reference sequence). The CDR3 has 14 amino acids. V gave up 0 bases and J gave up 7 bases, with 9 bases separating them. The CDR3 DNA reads TGTGCCAGCAGCTTAGCAGGGCGCCTTGAAAAACTGTTTTTT. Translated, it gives CASSLAGRLEKLFF.

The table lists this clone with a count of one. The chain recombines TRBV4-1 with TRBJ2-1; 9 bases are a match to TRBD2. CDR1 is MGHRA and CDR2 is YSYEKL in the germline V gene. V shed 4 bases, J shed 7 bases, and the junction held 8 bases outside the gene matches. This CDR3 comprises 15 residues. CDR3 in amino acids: CASSPSGTVQNEQFF. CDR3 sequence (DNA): TGCGCCAGCAGCCCTAGCGGGACGGTTCAGAATGAGCAGTTCTTC.

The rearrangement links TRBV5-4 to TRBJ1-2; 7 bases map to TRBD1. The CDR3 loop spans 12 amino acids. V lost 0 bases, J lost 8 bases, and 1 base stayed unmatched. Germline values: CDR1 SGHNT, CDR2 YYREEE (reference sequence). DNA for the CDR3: TGTGCCAGCAGCTTGGAGGGGGCCGGCTACACCTTC. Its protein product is CASSLEGAGYTF.

CDR3: CAWSVVGTNTGELFF. Written as DNA, the CDR3 is TGTGCCTGGAGTGTAGTGGGTACAAACACCGGGGAGCTGTTTTTT. The genes are TRBV30 and TRBJ2-2; no reliable D call. There are 15 residues in the CDR3. V lost 0 bases and J 2 bases, leaving 10 bases between the germline ends. Germline CDR1 is GTSNPN and CDR2 is SVGIG (reference sequence).

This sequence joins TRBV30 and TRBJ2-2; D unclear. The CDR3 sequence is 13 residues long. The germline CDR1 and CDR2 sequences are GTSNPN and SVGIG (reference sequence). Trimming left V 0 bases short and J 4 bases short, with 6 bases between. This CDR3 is CAWSVIGTGELFF. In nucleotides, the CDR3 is TGTGCCTGGAGTGTTATAGGCACCGGGGAGCTGTTTTTT.

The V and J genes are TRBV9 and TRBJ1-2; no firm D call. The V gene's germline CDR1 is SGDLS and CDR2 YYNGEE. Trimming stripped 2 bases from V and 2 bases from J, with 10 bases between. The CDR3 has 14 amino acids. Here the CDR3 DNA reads TGTGCCAGCAGCGTTAGTCAGGACAACTATGGCTACACCTTC. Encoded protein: CASSVSQDNYGYTF.

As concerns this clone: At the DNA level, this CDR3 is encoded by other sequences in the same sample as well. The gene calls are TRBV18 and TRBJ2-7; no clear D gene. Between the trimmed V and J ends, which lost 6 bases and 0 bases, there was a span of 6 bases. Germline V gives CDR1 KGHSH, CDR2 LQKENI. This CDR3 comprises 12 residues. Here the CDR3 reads CASSPDSYEQYF. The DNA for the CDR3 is TGTGCCAGCTCTCCCGACTCCTACGAGCAGTACTTC.

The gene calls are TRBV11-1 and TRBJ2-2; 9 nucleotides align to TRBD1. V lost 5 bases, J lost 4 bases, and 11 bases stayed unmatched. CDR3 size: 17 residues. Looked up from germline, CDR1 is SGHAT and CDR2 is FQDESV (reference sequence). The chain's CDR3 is CASSQSLGTGITGELFF. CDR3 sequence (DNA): TGTGCCAGCAGCCAATCCTTAGGGACAGGGATCACCGGGGAGCTGTTTTTT.